The 29 T cell receptor beta chains given below trace back to one sample, sequenced in a study of sequential checkpoint blockade in melanoma. Treatment given: randomized to nivolumab then ipilimumab (arm A) or the reverse (arm B). Here immunoSEQ multiplex PCR was the method, and the copy in TCRdb shows in-frame clones only, minus some. The sample includes about 9,600 clones, less than 25% seen only once; the top ten take around 17%. Sample: tumor tissue (inferred from file names), taken from a patient given nivolumab and ipilimumab in sequence. The receptor set was obtained from a human donor with melanoma.

This clone was recorded a few times. The chain joins TRBV6-8 to TRBJ2-7; 15 bases line up with TRBD2. V lost 5 bases to trimming and J lost 6 bases; unmatched junction nucleotides: 11. CDR1 MNHGY and CDR2 SAAAGT come from the germline V gene. This CDR3 is built from 17 residues. Here the CDR3 reads CASSELMGTSGRSEQYF. The CDR3 nucleotides are TGTGCCAGCAGTGAGCTAATGGGGACTAGCGGGAGGAGCGAGCAGTACTTC.

This clone was picked up many times. This chain connects TRBV9 to TRBJ2-7; a weak D match, TRBD1 (6 bases). The germline V and J ends were trimmed by 0 bases and 4 bases, with 17 bases remaining between them. CDR1 is SGDLS, CDR2 YYNGEE, per germline. The CDR3 loop spans 16 amino acids. This CDR3 reads CASSVGSARGQYEQYF. The CDR3 DNA reads as TGTGCCAGCAGCGTAGGATCGGCCAGGGGCCAGTACGAGCAGTACTTC.

This clone was counted many times. The chain couples TRBV7-2 to TRBJ2-7; D is uncertain. The germline V and J ends were trimmed by 2 bases and 3 bases, with 8 bases remaining between them. The germline gives CDR1 SGHTA, CDR2 FQGNSA. The CDR3 is 13 amino acids. In DNA, the CDR3 is TGTGCCAGCAGCTTATTGAACGGCTACGAGCAGTACTTC. Encoded protein: CASSLLNGYEQYF.

The chain is built from TRBV5-1 and TRBJ1-4; TRBD1 agrees at 10 bases. In germline, CDR1 is SGHRS, CDR2 YFSETQ. V shed 0 bases, J shed 4 bases, and the junction held 3 bases outside the gene matches. The length of the CDR3 is 16 residues. CDR3 sequence (DNA): TGCGCCAGCAGCTTGGGACAGGGGGCCGGTAATGAAAAACTGTTTTTT. It is translated as CASSLGQGAGNEKLFF.

This clone was seen more than once but under ten times. This chain uses TRBV6-8 with TRBJ2-3, with 7 bases matching TRBD1. The CDR3 is 15 residues long. The J segment lost 1 base and the V segment lost 1 base, leaving 2 bases of the junction unmatched. CDR1 is MNHGY, CDR2 SAAAGT, per germline. The CDR3 protein is CASSYYQGGTDTQYF. The DNA of the CDR3 is TGTGCCAGCAGTTACTATCAGGGGGGCACAGATACGCAGTATTTT.

By share of the sample, this clone is medium-sized. The chain links TRBV30 to TRBJ1-4; 8 positions match TRBD1. Germline lookup yields CDR1 GTSNPN and CDR2 SVGIG (reference sequence). The length of the CDR3 is 11 residues. With V trimmed by 4 bases and J by 15 bases, 7 bases remained unmatched. CDR3 coding DNA: TGTGCCTGGACTCCAGGGGGCGCAATGTTTTTT. Amino acids: CAWTPGGAMFF.

V is TRBV9 and J is TRBJ1-3; no reliable D call. The germline gives CDR1 SGDLS, CDR2 YYNGEE. Trimming took 0 bases from V and 0 from J, leaving 10 bases between them. There are 16 residues in the CDR3. CDR3 region: CASSVADLPSGNTIYF. CDR3 sequence (DNA): TGTGCCAGCAGCGTAGCGGATCTACCCTCTGGAAACACCATATATTTT.

The sample holds many counts of this clone. The chain employs TRBV11-3 and TRBJ2-2, with D unresolved. CDR1 and CDR2 (germline): SGHNT, YENEEA. V lost 3 bases and J 3 bases, leaving 11 bases between the germline ends. CDR3 size: 15 residues. The DNA for the CDR3 is TGTGCCAGCAGCTTTACCGGGTCTTACACCGGGGAGCTGTTTTTT. Translating it yields CASSFTGSYTGELFF.

This clone was detected many times. The rearrangement links TRBV11-3 to TRBJ2-1, with D perhaps TRBD1 (6 bases). Germline CDR1 is SGHNT and CDR2 is YENEEA. The CDR3 has 15 residues. The germline V and J ends were trimmed by 4 bases and 4 bases, with 14 bases remaining between them. CDR3 sequence: CASSSPQGIYNEQFF. The CDR3 nucleotides are TGTGCCAGCAGCTCACCACAGGGAATATACAATGAGCAGTTCTTC.

The V gene is TRBV7-6, the J gene TRBJ1-2, with TRBD1 identical over 8 bases. V trimming: 5 bases; J trimming: 4 bases; junction bases outside the gene matches: 9. The germline CDR1 and CDR2 sequences are SGHVS and FNYEAQ. The CDR3 sequence is 15 residues long. The CDR3 sequence: CASSIAAGGGYGYTF. CDR3 DNA sequence: TGTGCCAGCAGCATCGCGGCAGGGGGCGGCTATGGCTACACCTTC.

The chain couples TRBV6-8 to TRBJ1-1; possible D gene TRBD1, 5 bases. This CDR3 comprises 19 residues. CDR1 is MNHGY, CDR2 SAAAGT, per germline. V was trimmed by 0 bases and J by 0 bases, leaving 20 bases between them. Written as DNA, the CDR3 is TGTGCCAGCAGTTACTCGACCGGGACTGACTCCTTCCTGAACACTGAAGCTTTCTTT. Translating gives CASSYSTGTDSFLNTEAFF.

This clone was counted between two and nine times. The chain links TRBV1 to TRBJ2-1; the D segment call TRBD2 is taken from the table without a DNA check. TRBV1 represents a pseudogene. The CDR3 is 18 amino acids. The CDR3 sequence: CASSQGPGLAGGYNEQFF. The CDR3 region has the DNA TGCGCCAGCAGCCAGGGACCGGGACTAGCGGGAGGGTACAATGAGCAGTTCTTC.

The V call is TRBV6-8, the J call TRBJ2-1; 16 bases line up with TRBD2. CDR1 and CDR2 (germline): MNHGY, SAAAGT. This CDR3 has 18 amino acids. The ends lost 6 bases at V and 7 bases at J; junction bases unmatched: 12. DNA of the CDR3: TGTGCCAGCAGCCACGGTGGGACTAGCGGGAGGGCGCGGAATGAGCAGTTCTTC. Protein sequence: CASSHGGTSGRARNEQFF.

The chain links TRBV18 to TRBJ1-5, with 9 bases lining up with TRBD1. Per germline, CDR1 KGHSH and CDR2 LQKENI. The CDR3 has 14 amino acids. J was trimmed by 5 bases and V by 3 bases; bases with no gene match: 2. The CDR3 sequence: CASSPGQGDQPQHF. The CDR3 region has the DNA TGTGCCAGCTCACCGGGACAGGGAGATCAGCCCCAGCATTTT.

This clone was seen a handful of times. The V gene is TRBV6-8, the J gene TRBJ2-2, with TRBD1 identical over 8 bases. This CDR3 is built from 19 residues. Germline V gene sequence: CDR1 MNHGY, CDR2 SAAAGT. After removal of 6 bases from V and 5 bases from J, the junction contained 20 bases not matched to a gene. For the CDR3, the DNA is TGTGCCAGCAGCCCCATATGGACAGGGTTCCCGTCTGGGACCGGGGAGCTGTTTTTT. Protein product: CASSPIWTGFPSGTGELFF.

V is TRBV30 and J is TRBJ2-3; a weak D match, TRBD2 (6 bases). CDR1 is GTSNPN and CDR2 is SVGIG in the germline V gene (reference sequence). The CDR3 extends over 13 amino acids. V lost 5 bases and J 4 bases, leaving 13 bases between the germline ends. The CDR3 sequence: CAWGAGSADTQYF. The CDR3 nucleotides read TGTGCCTGGGGGGCCGGGAGCGCAGATACGCAGTATTTT.

In this sample, this clone turned up a few times. The chain couples TRBV7-4 to TRBJ2-7; TRBD2 matches at 11 bases. This CDR3 has 17 amino acids. J lost 3 bases, V lost 5 bases, and 12 bases had no gene match. CDR1 and CDR2 from the germline V gene are SGHVT and SQSDAQ. For the CDR3, the DNA is TGTGCCAGCAGCCAGACGGGACTAGCGGCCGATTGCTACGAGCAGTACTTC. It translates to CASSQTGLAADCYEQYF.

By share, this clone ranks as large (0.1 to 1%). The chain uses TRBV14 and TRBJ2-1; D perhaps matches TRBD2 (5 bases). The CDR3 sequence is 15 residues long. V lost 4 bases, J lost 3 bases, and 13 bases lay in between. Per the germline V gene, CDR1 is SGHDN and CDR2 is FVKESK. CDR3 nucleotides: TGTGCCAGCAGCCCTCCCGGGGAGCTCTACAATGAGCAGTTCTTC. Residues: CASSPPGELYNEQFF. Full variable domain (missing parts from reference TRBV14 and TRBJ2-1): EAGVTQFPSHSVIEKGQTVTLRCDPISGHDNLYWYRRVMGKEIKFLLHFVKESKQDESGMPNNRFLAERTGGTYSTLKVQPAELEDSGVYFCASSPPGELYNEQFFGPGTRLTVL.

V usage is TRBV18 and J usage is TRBJ2-3, with D maybe TRBD2 (6 bases). The V gene's germline CDR1 is KGHSH and CDR2 LQKENI. CDR3 length equals 15 residues. V was trimmed by 4 bases and J by 0 bases, leaving 11 bases between them. The CDR3 here is CASSRDLDSTDTQYF. The CDR3 bases are TGTGCCAGCTCACGGGACTTAGATAGCACAGATACGCAGTATTTT. Looking up the rest from reference TRBV18 and TRBJ2-3 gives the full variable domain: NAGVMQNPRHLVRRRGQEARLRCSPMKGHSHVYWYRQLPEEGLKFMVYLQKENIIDESGMPKERFSAEFPKEGPSILRIQQVVRGDSAAYFCASSRDLDSTDTQYFGPGTRLTVL.

This clone ranks as large. The chain combines TRBV19 with TRBJ2-4; D unclear. The CDR3 runs 14 residues. V gave up 5 bases and J gave up 1 base, with 9 bases separating them. Germline V gene data show CDR1 as LNHDA and CDR2 as SQIVND (reference sequence). CDR3 region: CASSLGYAKNIQYF. CDR3 sequence (DNA): TGTGCCAGTAGTCTAGGTTACGCCAAAAACATTCAGTACTTC.

Only a few counts were recorded for this clone. J is TRBJ1-1 and V is TRBV6-8, with D unclear. Trimming took off 1 base at V and 0 bases at J, with 12 bases between the two ends. The germline CDR1 and CDR2 sequences are MNHGY and SAAAGT. The CDR3 contains 16 residues. The DNA of the CDR3 is TGTGCCAGCAGTTACTACCCGGGGTCCATGAACACTGAAGCTTTCTTT. This sequence encodes CASSYYPGSMNTEAFF.

The rearrangement uses TRBV30 and TRBJ2-2; D is unresolved. This CDR3 comprises 13 residues. V gave up 5 bases and J gave up 4 bases, with 11 bases separating them. Germline assignment: CDR1 GTSNPN and CDR2 SVGIG (reference sequence). CDR3 sequence reads: CAWQTTSTGELFF. CDR3 DNA: TGTGCCTGGCAGACAACGAGCACCGGGGAGCTGTTTTTT.

This clone occurred a few times. This chain links TRBV19 with TRBJ1-1; D remains unclear. The length of the CDR3 is 15 residues. Per the germline V gene, CDR1 is LNHDA and CDR2 is SQIVND (reference sequence). Trimming took 7 bases from V and 0 from J, leaving 15 bases between them. CDR3 bases: TGTGCCAGTAAGGAGTCACGAGCAATGAACACTGAAGCTTTCTTT. The encoded protein is CASKESRAMNTEAFF.

The gene calls are TRBV10-1 and TRBJ2-1; 7 nucleotides line up with TRBD2. CDR1 and CDR2 from the germline V gene are WNHNN and SYGVQD (reference sequence). The V gene end was trimmed by 0 bases and the J gene end by 2 bases; junction bases not matched to a gene: 10. The CDR3 covers 18 residues. The CDR3 protein is CASSESGAGDVTYNEQFF. Written as DNA, the CDR3 is TGCGCCAGCAGTGAGTCAGGGGCGGGAGACGTGACCTACAATGAGCAGTTCTTC.

The chain joins TRBV28 to TRBJ2-1; 9 positions match TRBD1. Per germline, CDR1 MDHEN and CDR2 SYDVKM. V dropped 5 bases and J dropped 3; count of bases not matched to a gene: 5. The length of the CDR3 is 15 residues. The CDR3 DNA sequence: TGTGCCAGCAGTCCGGGACAGGGAGACTACAATGAGCAGTTCTTC. Translation gives CASSPGQGDYNEQFF.

V and J are TRBV11-1 and TRBJ2-1; 10 bases map to TRBD2. The CDR3 covers 16 residues. The trim removed 4 bases at V and 6 bases at J, leaving 9 bases unmatched. The germline gives CDR1 SGHAT, CDR2 FQDESV (reference sequence). The CDR3 region is CASSSKRTSGFNEQFF. The CDR3 bases are TGTGCCAGCAGCTCAAAAAGGACTAGCGGATTCAATGAGCAGTTCTTC.

The rearrangement uses TRBV19 and TRBJ2-1; 8 nucleotides line up with TRBD2. The germline gives CDR1 LNHDA, CDR2 SQIVND (reference sequence). V shed 6 bases and J 0 bases; nucleotides not matched to a gene: 19. This CDR3 spans 20 amino acids. This chain's CDR3 is CASSGGAGRLLGSSYNEQFF. The CDR3 DNA reads TGTGCCAGTAGCGGGGGGGCAGGCCGACTTTTAGGAAGCTCCTACAATGAGCAGTTCTTC. The full variable domain, its missing parts supplied by reference TRBV19 and TRBJ2-1, is DGGITQSPKYLFRKEGQNVTLSCEQNLNHDAMYWYRQDPGQGLRLIYYSQIVNDFQKGDIAEGYSVSREKKESFPLTVTSAQKNPTAFYLCASSGGAGRLLGSSYNEQFFGPGTRLTVL.

V and J are TRBV19 and TRBJ1-6; D may be TRBD1 (6 bases). Deletions cut 6 bases from V and 4 bases from J, with 13 bases between. From germline, CDR1 is LNHDA and CDR2 SQIVND (reference sequence). The CDR3 sequence is 15 residues long. Written as DNA, the CDR3 is TGTGCCAGTAGCTATACAGGGTTTTATAATTCACCCCTCCACTTT. It specifies CASSYTGFYNSPLHF.

CDR3 loop: CASSESETGLETQYF. The CDR3 coding sequence is TGCGCCAGCAGTGAGTCTGAGACAGGGTTAGAGACCCAGTACTTC. The gene calls are TRBV10-2 and TRBJ2-5, with 7 bases matching TRBD1. The CDR3 loop spans 15 amino acids. V dropped 0 bases and J dropped 4; count of bases not matched to a gene: 5. Germline V gene lookup returns CDR1 WSHSY and CDR2 SAAADI.